These 28 T cell receptor beta chains were sequenced from one sample in a study of Tregs in tolerant kidney transplant recipients. Sequencing was performed with immunoSEQ multiplex PCR; in TCRdb, only in-frame clones are kept and a portion is missing. Of tens of thousands of clones detected, 95% to 98% appear once; the ten largest clones hold around 0.6%. This specimen was CD4+ T cells from blood, taken before the transplant. The receptors shown here come from a human donor who received a combined kidney and bone marrow transplant.

V and J are TRBV19 and TRBJ2-7; 7 bases fit TRBD1. V lost 2 bases, J lost 2 bases, and 3 bases stayed unmatched. CDR3 length: 14 residues. Per germline, CDR1 LNHDA and CDR2 SQIVND (reference sequence). Here the CDR3 reads CASSIRTGTYEQYF. CDR3 coding DNA: TGTGCCAGTAGTATAAGGACAGGAACCTACGAGCAGTACTTC.

This sequence joins TRBV21-1 and TRBJ2-1; the table's D call, TRBD2, has no DNA check behind it. TRBV21-1 is a known pseudogene. CDR3 length: 13 amino acids. The CDR3 DNA is TGTGCCAGCAGCACGGGGTTGACTAGCGGGGATTTCTTC. Translated, it gives CASSTGLTSGDFF.

The chain recombines TRBV4-2 with TRBJ2-2; D gene uncertain. Trimming took 0 bases from V and 0 from J, leaving 14 bases between them. CDR1 is LGHNA, CDR2 YNFKEQ, per germline. The CDR3 is made up of 18 amino acids. The chain's CDR3 is CASSQDTGRLSNTGELFF. The CDR3 DNA sequence: TGTGCCAGCAGCCAAGACACTGGCCGACTTTCGAACACCGGGGAGCTGTTTTTT.

This sequence joins TRBV5-5 and TRBJ2-7; D may be TRBD2 (6 bases). V was pared by 2 bases and J by 4 bases, with 13 bases between. The germline V gene encodes CDR1 SGHKS and CDR2 YYEKEE (reference sequence). The CDR3 covers 14 residues. CDR3 sequence (DNA): TGTGCCAGCAGCTTCTCCGGGAGCGAGTACGAGCAGTACTTC. It encodes CASSFSGSEYEQYF.

The chain employs TRBV15 and TRBJ1-5; the D is unclear. Germline V lookup: CDR1 LNHNV, CDR2 YYDKDF (reference sequence). This CDR3 is 12 amino acids long. V was shortened by 1 base and J by 5 bases, with 3 bases between the two germline ends. This CDR3 reads CATSRAYQPQHF. CDR3 DNA: TGTGCCACCAGCAGAGCCTATCAGCCCCAGCATTTT.

This sequence joins TRBV7-2 and TRBJ2-4, with D perhaps matching TRBD1 (6 bases). Germline V lookup: CDR1 SGHTA, CDR2 FQGNSA. With 5 bases removed from V and 6 bases from J, the gap between germline ends came to 14 bases. The CDR3 consists of 14 residues. The CDR3 spells CASSLTGPINIQYF. The CDR3 DNA is TGTGCCAGCAGCCTGACAGGTCCGATAAACATTCAGTACTTC.

This chain uses TRBV15 with TRBJ2-2; the D gene is possibly TRBD2 (6 bases). V lost 5 bases and J 6 bases, leaving 13 bases between the germline ends. CDR3 length: 14 amino acids. Germline assignment: CDR1 LNHNV and CDR2 YYDKDF (reference sequence). The CDR3, as DNA: TGTGCCACCAGCGGGGGGACCGTCCCCGGGGAGCTGTTTTTT. Its translation is CATSGGTVPGELFF. Full variable domain (rest looked up from reference TRBV15 and TRBJ2-2): DAMVIQNPRYQVTQFGKPVTLSCSQTLNHNVMYWYQQKSSQAPKLLFHYYDKDFNNEADTPDNFQSRRPNTSFCFLDIRSPGLGDTAMYLCATSGGTVPGELFFGEGSRLTVL.

V and J are TRBV7-3 and TRBJ2-1; 11 nucleotides match TRBD2. Trimming at V came to 4 bases and at J to 1 base, leaving 9 bases not matched to a gene. Germline CDR1 reads SGHTA; CDR2 reads FQGTGA. This CDR3 spans 18 amino acids. CDR3 in amino acids: CASSSHGTSGSSYNEQFF. CDR3 DNA sequence: TGTGCCAGCAGCTCACACGGGACTAGCGGTTCTTCCTACAATGAGCAGTTCTTC.

The rearrangement links TRBV6-5 to TRBJ2-5; 9 bases map to TRBD2. J lost 7 bases, V lost 6 bases, and 9 bases had no gene match. Per the germline V gene, CDR1 is MNHEY and CDR2 is SVGAGI. The CDR3 consists of 14 residues. This CDR3 reads CASSRRGGRVTQYF. The CDR3 nucleotides read TGTGCCAGCAGCCGGCGGGGGGGCCGTGTGACCCAGTACTTC.

V gene TRBV21-1 combines with J gene TRBJ2-7; TRBD1 reflects the table's D call only, with no check against the DNA. TRBV21-1 is a known pseudogene. The CDR3 spans 17 residues. CDR3 sequence (DNA): TGTGCCAGCAGCAAAAGGGGACAGGGGGATCGGAACCGAGGGCAGTACTTC. Its protein is CASSKRGQGDRNRGQYF.

The chain employs TRBV19 and TRBJ2-1; D is ambiguous. The CDR3 loop spans 13 amino acids. Trimming left V 5 bases short and J 1 base short, with 6 bases between. Germline CDR1 LNHDA, CDR2 SQIVND (reference sequence). The DNA of the CDR3 is TGTGCCAGTAGTGCGGCGTCCTACAATGAGCAGTTCTTC. Amino acids: CASSAASYNEQFF.

The genes are TRBV5-6 and TRBJ1-6; no definite D call. The CDR3 has 13 amino acids. Trimming cost V 4 bases and J 10 bases, with 12 bases left between them. Germline V lookup: CDR1 SGHDT, CDR2 YYEEEE. As DNA, the CDR3 is TGTGCCAGCAGCCCCCTATCCGGGTCACCCCTCCACTTT. This sequence encodes CASSPLSGSPLHF.

The chain links TRBV6-6 to TRBJ1-2; TRBD1 matches at 8 bases. The CDR3 runs 15 residues. V was clipped by 2 bases and J by 4 bases; unmatched bases: 6. Germline V gene lookup returns CDR1 MNHNY and CDR2 SVGAGI (reference sequence). The CDR3 DNA sequence: TGTGCCAGCAGTTACCCCGACAGGGGCCTCTATGGCTACACCTTC. Translation: CASSYPDRGLYGYTF.

V is TRBV19 and J is TRBJ2-7; 7 bases line up with TRBD1. Germline V CDR1 and CDR2: LNHDA, SQIVND (reference sequence). This CDR3 is 17 amino acids long. V was pared by 4 bases and J by 6 bases, with 18 bases of the junction left unmatched. The CDR3 reads CASSTAQDRRVLREQYF. CDR3 in DNA: TGTGCCAGTAGTACGGCCCAGGACAGGCGGGTCCTTCGCGAGCAGTACTTC.

This chain links TRBV6-5 with TRBJ1-3; TRBD1 matches 9 bases. Germline CDR1 MNHEY, CDR2 SVGAGI. V trimming: 0 bases; J trimming: 4 bases; junction bases outside the gene matches: 1. This CDR3 contains 15 residues. The CDR3 DNA reads as TGTGCCAGCAGTTACTCGGGACAGGGAGGAAACACCATATATTTT. Translation gives CASSYSGQGGNTIYF.

The J gene is TRBJ2-7, the V gene TRBV6-5; D unclear. Germline V lookup: CDR1 MNHEY, CDR2 SVGAGI. The ends were cut back, 5 bases at V and 6 bases at J, with 8 bases in the middle. The CDR3 length is 11 residues. In DNA, the CDR3 is TGTGCCAGCAGTCGGCTAGGCGAGCAGTACTTC. Translated: CASSRLGEQYF.

The V gene is TRBV10-3, the J gene TRBJ1-2; D gene ambiguous. CDR1 is ENHRY, CDR2 SYGVKD, per germline. Trimming left V 7 bases short and J 8 bases short, with 23 bases between. The CDR3 has 15 residues. CDR3 sequence reads: CAINPEREGFRGYTF. CDR3 sequence (DNA): TGTGCCATCAACCCGGAGAGGGAAGGGTTTAGGGGCTACACCTTC.

The chain recombines TRBV11-2 with TRBJ2-5; TRBD2 agrees at 13 bases. Trimming cost V 3 bases and J 4 bases; bases outside gene matches: 5. The germline gives CDR1 SGHAT, CDR2 FQNNGV. This CDR3 is 16 amino acids long. Here the CDR3 reads CASSFAGLAGAETQYF. In nucleotides, the CDR3 is TGTGCCAGCAGCTTCGCCGGACTAGCGGGGGCAGAGACCCAGTACTTC.

The chain combines TRBV30 with TRBJ1-1; TRBD1 matches at 7 bases. In germline, CDR1 is GTSNPN, CDR2 SVGIG (reference sequence). Trimming at V came to 0 bases and at J to 0 bases, leaving 4 bases not matched to a gene. The CDR3 runs to 15 residues. CDR3 coding DNA: TGTGCCTGGAGTGTACATGGGACAGTGAACACTGAAGCTTTCTTT. Translation: CAWSVHGTVNTEAFF.

The chain couples TRBV29-1 to TRBJ2-3; D may be TRBD2 (5 bases). Trimming removed 4 bases from V and 3 bases from J, with 8 bases in between. Germline values: CDR1 SQVTM, CDR2 ANQGSEA. The CDR3 totals 12 residues. CDR3: CSVAPGTDTQYF. DNA for the CDR3: TGCAGCGTTGCCCCGGGGACAGATACGCAGTATTTT.

The chain has TRBV10-3 and TRBJ2-1, with 9 bases fitting TRBD1. Trimming at V came to 6 bases and at J to 6 bases, leaving 6 bases not matched to a gene. Germline CDR1 and CDR2: ENHRY and SYGVKD. This CDR3 has 14 amino acids. The CDR3 loop is CAIRPGQGPNEQFF. CDR3 DNA: TGTGCCATCAGGCCGGGACAGGGCCCCAATGAGCAGTTCTTC.

This rearrangement joins TRBV5-4 to TRBJ2-3; D is uncertain. The CDR3 runs to 12 residues. Germline V gene lookup returns CDR1 SGHNT and CDR2 YYREEE (reference sequence). The V end lost 2 bases, the J end lost 4 bases, and 5 bases lay between the germline ends. In nucleotides, the CDR3 is TGTGCCAGCAGCTTCTATTCAGATACGCAGTATTTT. Amino acids: CASSFYSDTQYF. The complete variable domain, with remaining parts taken from reference TRBV5-4 and TRBJ2-3, reads ETGVTQSPTHLIKTRGQQVTLRCSSQSGHNTVSWYQQALGQGPQFIFQYYREEENGRGNFPPRFSGLQFPNYSSELNVNALELDDSALYLCASSFYSDTQYFGPGTRLTVL.

This CDR3 is CASSFDRDYGYTF. The CDR3 DNA follows: TGTGCCAGCAGCTTTGACAGGGACTATGGCTACACCTTC. The genes are TRBV28 and TRBJ1-2, with 7 bases lining up with TRBD1. V trimming: 6 bases; J trimming: 3 bases; junction bases outside the gene matches: 4. The CDR3 extends over 13 amino acids. CDR1 is MDHEN and CDR2 is SYDVKM in the germline V gene.

The V gene is TRBV25-1, the J gene TRBJ1-1; the D gene is possibly TRBD1 (5 bases). V was cut by 1 base and J by 8 bases, with 14 bases left in between. CDR3 size: 14 residues. Germline-derived CDR1 and CDR2 are MGHDK and SYGVNS. CDR3: CASSEWGLKMEAFF. CDR3 sequence (DNA): TGTGCCAGCAGTGAATGGGGCTTAAAGATGGAAGCTTTCTTT.

The V and J genes are TRBV11-2 and TRBJ1-1; D ambiguous. Germline assignment: CDR1 SGHAT and CDR2 FQNNGV. The V end was cut by 0 bases, the J end by 7 bases, with 12 bases between. This CDR3 comprises 14 residues. The CDR3 protein is CASSLDSTAYEAFF. The DNA of the CDR3 is TGTGCCAGCAGCTTAGATAGCACGGCATATGAAGCTTTCTTT.

The rearrangement joins TRBV5-5 to TRBJ1-6, with 8 bases aligning to TRBD1. Unmatched junction bases numbered 10, after V lost 4 bases and J lost 7 bases. Germline V gene sequence: CDR1 SGHKS, CDR2 YYEKEE (reference sequence). This CDR3 region has 16 residues. The CDR3, as DNA: TGTGCCAGCAGCAAACCTACAGGGGGTGAAAATTCACCCCTCCACTTT. Protein product: CASSKPTGGENSPLHF.

The V and J genes are TRBV4-2 and TRBJ1-4, with D possibly TRBD1 on 5 matching bases. Germline V gene sequence: CDR1 LGHNA, CDR2 YNFKEQ. The CDR3 extends over 14 amino acids. V lost 4 bases and J 5 bases, leaving 11 bases between the germline ends. CDR3: CASSLDRLNEKLFF. The CDR3 DNA reads TGTGCCAGCAGCCTTGACAGACTCAATGAAAAACTGTTTTTT.

V is TRBV7-2 and J is TRBJ2-7; TRBD2 matches 10 bases. CDR1 SGHTA and CDR2 FQGNSA come from the germline V gene. Unmatched junction bases numbered 3, after V lost 1 base and J lost 3 bases. There are 15 residues in the CDR3. In nucleotides, the CDR3 is TGTGCCAGCAGCTTAGAGCTAGCGGGGGTCTACGAGCAGTACTTC. It translates to CASSLELAGVYEQYF.